Each of the 2 T cell receptor beta chains below was sequenced from the same sample in a study of control samples from healthy donors and cancer patients. This table comes from immunoSEQ multiplex PCR, and its TCRdb copy is limited to in-frame clones, with some not included. The repertoire holds about 120,000 clones, with approximately 94% as singletons. Sequences were obtained from PBMCs. Receptors originate from a man aged 50 to 59 with head and neck cancer.

V is TRBV6-2 or TRBV6-3 and J is TRBJ2-1, with TRBD2 identical over 11 bases. The CDR3 loop spans 15 amino acids. Unmatched junction bases numbered 5, after V lost 4 bases and J lost 6 bases. The germline gives CDR1 MNHEY, CDR2 SVGEGT. CDR3: CASSFSLAGGNEQFF. The CDR3 bases are TGTGCCAGCAGTTTTTCGCTAGCGGGGGGCAATGAGCAGTTCTTC.

About this clone itself: An end of the junction differs from the germline gene, which may be a read error. The chain combines TRBV5-1 with TRBJ1-4; D gene ambiguous. The CDR3 length is 14 residues. CDR1 and CDR2 from the germline V gene are SGHRS and YFSETQ. The CDR3 sequence: CASSSSSTDEKLFF. CDR3 DNA sequence: TGCGCCAGCAGCTCTTCCTCAACTGATGAAAAACTGTTTTTT.